This T cell receptor beta chain emerged from a study of blood T cell repertoires in COVID-19. The CDR3 consists of 15 residues. V was clipped by 10 bases and J by 5 bases; unmatched bases: 15. Germline lookup yields CDR1 MDHEN and CDR2 SYDVKM. Sequencing used immunoSEQ multiplex PCR; TCRdb keeps in-frame clones, though not all of them. The table shows a few hundred thousand clones, with nearly 90% occurring only once. Exposed participants came across a COVID-19 case within 2 weeks before study entry. The genes are TRBV28 and TRBJ1-2, with 8 nucleotides matching TRBD1. The sequenced sample was PBMCs or T cells enriched from blood (not recorded which). This receptor was taken from a woman aged 50 to 65 who had been exposed to COVID-19. The chain's CDR3 is CATGQGISLGYGYTF. The CDR3 nucleotides are TGTGCCACCGGACAGGGTATATCTCTTGGGTATGGCTACACCTTC.